Following are 22 T cell receptor beta chains from one sample sequenced in a study of T cells expressing NK-cell markers. Following a re-call of the 5' RACE reads, TCRdb has one entry per CDR3 protein and lacks DNA. Recorded for this sample: about 160,000 distinct CDR3 sequences. Sample: blood T cells: a sorted CD56 or NKG2C T cell subset, CD4+ or CD8+ T cells, or bulk PBMC T cells (not recorded which). The receptors come from a man between 18 and 69 years old in good health.

The genes are TRBV7-8 and TRBJ2-4; TCRdb designates TRBD2, a call that cannot be tested without DNA. CDR1 and CDR2 from the germline V gene are SGHVS and FQNEAQ. The CDR3 length is 15 residues. The CDR3 protein is CASSAGSSGGSIQYF.

This clonotype counts as medium-sized by frequency. The genes are TRBV7-9 and TRBJ1-1. Germline assignment: CDR1 SEHNR and CDR2 FQNEAQ (reference sequence). The CDR3 length is 12 residues. The chain's CDR3 is CASSSTGAEAFF. Full variable domain (outside the CDR3, taken from reference TRBV7-9 and TRBJ1-1): DTGVSQNPRHKITKRGQNVTFRCDPISEHNRLYWYRQTLGQGPEFLTYFQNEAQLEKSRLLSDRFSAERPKGSFSTLEIQRTEQGDSAMYLCASSSTGAEAFFGQGTRLTVV.

V and J are TRBV7-8 and TRBJ2-1. The CDR3 totals 16 residues. Germline lookup yields CDR1 SGHVS and CDR2 FQNEAQ. Here the CDR3 reads CASSFLAVNTYNEQFF. The whole variable domain, filled in from reference TRBV7-8 and TRBJ2-1, reads GAGVSQSPRYKVAKRGQDVALRCDPISGHVSLFWYQQALGQGPEFLTYFQNEAQLDKSGLPSDRFFAERPEGSVSTLKIQRTQQEDSAVYLCASSFLAVNTYNEQFFGPGTRLTVL.

This chain connects TRBV27 to TRBJ2-5; TCRdb calls TRBD2, which cannot be checked without DNA. The CDR3 spans 14 residues. CDR1 and CDR2 (germline): MNHEY, SMNVEV (reference sequence). CDR3 region: CASSLAGKAETQYF.

The V and J genes are TRBV7-2 and TRBJ1-6. The CDR3 runs to 16 residues. Germline assignment: CDR1 SGHTA and CDR2 FQGNSA. The CDR3 protein is CASSPAGGNYNSPLHF.

J is TRBJ2-7 and V is TRBV11-2; TCRdb gives TRBD1 as the D gene, but with no DNA this cannot be confirmed. This CDR3 region has 13 residues. Germline CDR1 is SGHAT and CDR2 is FQNNGV. CDR3 region: CASTSTGSYEQYF.

The rearrangement links TRBV3-1 to TRBJ2-1; there is no DNA to check the TCRdb D call of TRBD1. Germline V CDR1 and CDR2: LGHDT, YNNKEL (reference sequence). The CDR3 has 16 amino acids. CDR3 in amino acids: CASSQVTGGSYNEQFF.

V gene TRBV21-1 combines with J gene TRBJ2-7; TCRdb reports TRBD2, a call that lacks DNA to check it against. TRBV21-1 is a pseudogene locus. The CDR3 is 14 residues long. The CDR3 reads CASSRRLLSYEQYF.

J is TRBJ1-1 and V is TRBV20-1. This CDR3 comprises 14 residues. Germline V gene sequence: CDR1 DFQATT, CDR2 SNEGSKA (reference sequence). The chain's CDR3 is CSAHPITVNTEAFF.

The rearrangement joins TRBV12-3 or TRBV12-4 to TRBJ1-6; TCRdb's D call, TRBD1, is unchecked because there is no DNA. The CDR3 loop spans 11 amino acids. The CDR3 sequence: CASSHGQGPHF.

This chain uses TRBV11-1 with TRBJ2-1; TCRdb indicates TRBD2, and absent DNA this call remains unverified. The CDR3 has 19 amino acids. Germline CDR1 reads SGHAT; CDR2 reads FQDESV (reference sequence). The CDR3 here is CASSSLTTGTSGGAYEQFF.

CDR3 amino acids: CASSDIGADSNFYGYTF. The rearrangement uses TRBV2 and TRBJ1-2; TCRdb picks TRBD1, but there is no DNA to check that call. The length of the CDR3 is 17 residues. The germline gives CDR1 SNHLY, CDR2 FYNNEI.

The rearrangement joins TRBV20-1 to TRBJ1-5. The germline V gene encodes CDR1 DFQATT and CDR2 SNEGSKA (reference sequence). The CDR3 is 14 amino acids. This chain's CDR3 is CSARDGQESQPQHF.

CDR3 in amino acids: CSARDFRESGNTIYF. The V call is TRBV20-1, the J call TRBJ1-3. The germline V gene has CDR1 DFQATT and CDR2 SNEGSKA (reference sequence). The length of the CDR3 is 15 residues.

The V gene is TRBV7-9, the J gene TRBJ2-7. Looked up from germline, CDR1 is SEHNR and CDR2 is FQNEAQ (reference sequence). The CDR3 covers 15 residues. This chain's CDR3 is CASSTGGLKPYEQYF.

The rearrangement links TRBV2 to TRBJ1-2; no DNA is available, so the TRBD1 call from TCRdb remains unchecked. The CDR3 has 15 amino acids. Germline CDR1 and CDR2: SNHLY and FYNNEI. Here the CDR3 reads CASRELRSPNYGYTF.

V and J are TRBV28 and TRBJ2-2. This CDR3 is built from 12 residues. CDR1 MDHEN and CDR2 SYDVKM come from the germline V gene. This CDR3 is CASSLLDGELFF.

This chain uses TRBV6-1 with TRBJ2-7; TCRdb gives TRBD1 as the D gene, but with no DNA this cannot be confirmed. CDR1 MNHNS and CDR2 SASEGT come from the germline V gene. The CDR3 spans 16 residues. CDR3 protein: CASRLSFWDGTYEQYF.

This chain uses TRBV12-3 or TRBV12-4 with TRBJ2-5; TCRdb proposes TRBD1, but this gene call is untestable without DNA. The CDR3 has 16 residues. The CDR3: CASRLGQDYFQETQYF.

The rearrangement joins TRBV13 to TRBJ2-7; without DNA, the TCRdb call of TRBD1 cannot be checked. The germline V gene encodes CDR1 PRHDT and CDR2 FYEKMQ (reference sequence). This CDR3 comprises 14 residues. The CDR3 sequence is CASSLRGRGHEQYF.

The V and J genes are TRBV4-1 and TRBJ2-1; TCRdb proposes TRBD2, but this gene call is untestable without DNA. Germline V lookup: CDR1 MGHRA, CDR2 YSYEKL. The CDR3 contains 16 residues. The CDR3 spells CASSQDRGPPRNEQFF.

This rearrangement joins TRBV15 to TRBJ1-2. The CDR3 loop spans 15 amino acids. From germline, CDR1 is LNHNV and CDR2 YYDKDF (reference sequence). The CDR3 protein is CATSRAGDLNYGYTF.